This T cell receptor (beta chain) was recorded in a study of Ad26.COV2.S vaccination and SARS-CoV-2 variants. Study-level background: Administration of Ad26.COV2.S was intramuscular, either once or twice 56 days apart.

Comments on this clone: The antigen remains unidentified.

The study's findings and limits: There was a possibility that the TCR breadth and depth analyses underestimated total T cell responses.

The treatment was: roughly 20 received Ad26.COV2.S at low or high dose, single or two shots; about 5 received placebo; per-sample allocation not given. Collection of samples fell on day 63 after the first vaccine or placebo injection. A Boston donor was an adult aged 18-55 years. Using immunoSEQ multiplex PCR, the repertoire was profiled, and TCRdb retains in-frame clones only, with some absent. The table shows about 350,000 clones, with 70% to 90% occurring only once. The CDR3 extends over 14 amino acids. V lost 3 bases to trimming and J lost 7 bases; unmatched junction nucleotides: 8. Looked up from germline, CDR1 is LGHNA and CDR2 is YSLEER.

The sequence was obtained from a person aged 18 to 65 who received the Ad26.COV2.S COVID-19 vaccine or a placebo. The chain is built from TRBV4-3 and TRBJ2-5; TRBD1 agrees at 7 bases. Sequencing used peripheral blood, obtained in a trial of Ad26.COV2.S vaccine versus placebo. The CDR3 sequence is CASSHADRAATQYF. Written as DNA, the CDR3 is TGCGCCAGCAGCCATGCAGACAGGGCTGCGACCCAGTACTTC.